This T cell receptor beta chain was identified in a study of brain T cells in children with intractable seizures. CDR3 length equals 19 residues. CDR1 is SEHNR and CDR2 is FQNEAQ in the germline V gene (reference sequence). Trimming removed 7 bases at V and 1 base at J, with 25 bases between. Profiling relied on immunoSEQ multiplex PCR, and the TCRdb table lists in-frame clones only, not all of them. The table lists about 76,000 clones, about 93% of them singletons. The sequence was collected from a boy under two years old with tuberous sclerosis and intractable seizures. Sequencing was performed on peripheral blood, taken at surgery. The V gene is TRBV7-9, the J gene TRBJ2-2, with TRBD1 as a possible D gene (7 bases). DNA for the CDR3: TGTGCCAGCAACACAAGTCCAAGGGCGGGACAGAGGAACACCGGGGAGCTGTTTTTT. It is translated as CASNTSPRAGQRNTGELFF.